The rows below give T cell receptor beta chains drawn from one sample of a study of OX40 agonist ivuxolimab in advanced cancers. The table came from immunoSEQ multiplex PCR; TCRdb's copy has only in-frame clones and leaves some out. This sample has fewer than 90,000 clones, with around 87% found just once. The sample consisted of CD4+ or CD8+ T cells sorted from blood, taken in a trial of the OX40 agonist ivuxolimab. The receptors were gathered from an adult with an advanced solid tumor such as melanoma, head and neck, liver or kidney cancer. CDR3s include the opening cysteine and the closing phenylalanine or tryptophan. Each record gives: V gene, clone size, J gene, D gene, CDR3 length, CDR3 DNA, CDR3 protein. D genes are given only for firm matches. A clone size is listed for some rows: how often the clone was seen (once, few, many), or a class if it is expanded.

TRBV7-2	few	TRBJ2-5	TRBD2	15	TGTGCCAGCAGCTTGGGACTAGCGGGGCAAGAGACCCAGTACTTC	CASSLGLAGQETQYF
TRBV5-8	-	TRBJ1-5	TRBD1	15	TGTGCCAGCAGCTCCGGGACAGGGGCGAATCAGCCCCAGCATTTT	CASSSGTGANQPQHF
TRBV28	-	TRBJ1-1	-	17	TGTGCCAGCAGTACTCACCACAGGGTATCGAAGTACACTGAAGCTTTCTTT	CASSTHHRVSKYTEAFF
TRBV6-5	-	TRBJ1-2	-	15	TGTGCCAGCAGTTACACGGACGGCCGATTCTATGGCTACACCTTC	CASSYTDGRFYGYTF
TRBV2	-	TRBJ1-6	-	15	TGTGCCAGCAGTGAAAGAGAGGGTTATAATTCACCCCTCCACTTT	CASSEREGYNSPLHF
TRBV11-2	once	TRBJ2-3	-	14	TGTGCCAGCAGCTTAGGAGGGGTCACAGATACGCAGTATTTT	CASSLGGVTDTQYF
TRBV7-9	-	TRBJ1-2	-	13	TGTGCCAGCAGCTTAGGGACAGAGGGTGGCTACACCTTC	CASSLGTEGGYTF
TRBV7-9	-	TRBJ1-3	-	15	TGTGCCAGCAGCTTACAGGGTTCTAGCAGAAACACCATATATTTT	CASSLQGSSRNTIYF
TRBV10-3	-	TRBJ1-2	-	14	TGTGCCATCAGTGAGGTTGGGGGTCACTATGGCTACACCTTC	CAISEVGGHYGYTF
TRBV13	-	TRBJ2-1	-	14	TGTGCCAGCAGCTTCAGGCAGGGGACCCATGAGCAGTTCTTC	CASSFRQGTHEQFF
TRBV28	-	TRBJ1-2	-	12	TGTGCCAGCAGTTTCATCCGATATGGCTACACCTTC	CASSFIRYGYTF
TRBV21-1	-	TRBJ2-2	-	15	TGTGCCACCCAAAATGGAGACGGACGGACCGGGGAGCTGTTTTTT	CATQNGDGRTGELFF
TRBV6-1	-	TRBJ1-1	-	14	TGTGCCAGCAGTAACAGGGAAAGTTACACTGAAGCTTTCTTT	CASSNRESYTEAFF
TRBV7-2	-	TRBJ1-6	-	14	TGTGCCAGCAGACTACTCATAGGGACGCCGGCCGTCCACTTT	CASRLLIGTPAVHF
TRBV11-2	-	TRBJ1-1	-	14	TGTGCCAGCAGCTTAGCGGGAAGAGGCACTGAAGCTTTCTTT	CASSLAGRGTEAFF
TRBV6-6	-	TRBJ2-1	TRBD1	16	TGTGCCAGCAGTTCCCACAGGGGGTCCTCCTACAATGAGCAGTTCTTC	CASSSHRGSSYNEQFF
TRBV28	-	TRBJ1-1	-	13	TGTGCCAGCAGTTTCAGGGGCGCCTCTGAAGCTTTCTTT	CASSFRGASEAFF